One sample yielded the 25 T cell receptor beta chains listed below, sequenced in a study of graft-versus-host responses after intestinal transplantation (dated by TCRdb to the early 2020s). The library was generated by the immunoSEQ multiplex PCR assay. The immuneACCESS repertoire file appears here via TCRdb, limited to in-frame rearrangements. These files lack a portion of the clones; in checked studies, under half of the deficit traces to unresolved V genes, and the cause of the others is not known. This sample holds 45,000 to 65,000 clones; 94% were observed only once. The top ten clonotypes cover more than 0.3% of the sample. Per the publication, the time point label means: cells obtained before transplantation from donor or recipient. These receptors have no identified antigens. The sample consisted of unstimulated CD4+ T cells sorted from spleen or lymph node cells, taken before transplant. These receptors were taken from a human donor who was the organ donor for an intestinal transplant.

The genes are TRBV4-1 and TRBJ1-4; 10 bases match TRBD1. The trim removed 0 bases at V and 4 bases at J, leaving 11 bases unmatched. Germline V CDR1 and CDR2: MGHRA, YSYEKL. The CDR3 loop spans 19 amino acids. In DNA, the CDR3 is TGCGCCAGCAGCCAAGACCGGGACAGGGGCCTCCCCGGTAATGAAAAACTGTTTTTT. Protein product: CASSQDRDRGLPGNEKLFF.

V usage is TRBV4-1 and J usage is TRBJ2-4; no reliable D call. This CDR3 is built from 16 residues. CDR1 is MGHRA, CDR2 YSYEKL, per germline. Deletions cut 2 bases from V and 0 bases from J, with 11 bases between. The CDR3 here is CASSQLSQVAKNIQYF. For the CDR3, the DNA is TGCGCCAGCAGCCAACTTTCTCAGGTAGCCAAAAACATTCAGTACTTC.

The V gene is TRBV5-6, the J gene TRBJ1-5; possibly TRBD1 for D (6 bases). Germline CDR1 is SGHDT and CDR2 is YYEEEE. The CDR3 is 15 residues long. Trimming took off 4 bases at V and 1 base at J, with 12 bases between the two ends. CDR3 bases: TGTGCCAGCAGCCGCAGGGGAGGGAGCAATCAGCCCCAGCATTTT. It codes for CASSRRGGSNQPQHF.

The chain couples TRBV5-1 to TRBJ2-7, with D hard to call. Trimming left V 0 bases short and J 2 bases short, with 9 bases between. The CDR3 runs 14 residues. From germline, CDR1 is SGHRS and CDR2 YFSETQ. The CDR3 region is CASSLDAGTYEQYF. The CDR3 nucleotides read TGCGCCAGCAGCTTGGACGCAGGAACCTACGAGCAGTACTTC.

The rearrangement joins TRBV19 to TRBJ2-5; D not resolved. V dropped 2 bases and J dropped 1 base, with 17 bases sitting between them. The CDR3 totals 17 residues. Germline CDR1 is LNHDA and CDR2 is SQIVND (reference sequence). The CDR3 DNA follows: TGTGCCAGTAGTATAATCTTCGGTCGGTTTGGCCAAGAGACCCAGTACTTC. This translates into CASSIIFGRFGQETQYF.

This clone was seen once. The rearrangement joins TRBV4-1 to TRBJ1-3; 7 bases align to TRBD1. The CDR3 sequence is 18 residues long. V lost 4 bases, J lost 1 base, and 13 bases stayed unmatched. In germline, CDR1 is MGHRA, CDR2 YSYEKL. The CDR3 reads CASSREPSQGWSGNTIYF. The DNA for the CDR3 is TGCGCCAGCAGCCGAGAACCGTCACAGGGGTGGTCTGGAAACACCATATATTTT.

This clone was counted a single time. The chain employs TRBV21-1 and TRBJ2-7. TRBV21-1 is an annotated pseudogene. The CDR3 sequence is 15 residues long. This chain's CDR3 is CASSKRAGRSYEQYF. The CDR3 bases are TGTGCCAGCAGCAAACGGGCAGGAAGGTCCTACGAGCAGTACTTC.

The gene calls are TRBV4-3 and TRBJ1-5; a possible D gene is TRBD1 (6 bases). In germline, CDR1 is LGHNA, CDR2 YSLEER. CDR3 size: 16 residues. V shed 0 bases and J shed 3 bases, with 12 bases lying between them. This chain's CDR3 is CASSQEPGADNQPQHF. In nucleotides, the CDR3 is TGCGCCAGCAGCCAAGAACCGGGGGCGGACAATCAGCCCCAGCATTTT.

The V and J genes are TRBV12-5 and TRBJ2-5; a possible D gene is TRBD2 (5 bases). The DNA end lines up better with TRBJ2-7; the J call may be wrong. Germline loops: CDR1 LGHNT, CDR2 FRNRAP. This CDR3 is 16 amino acids long. In DNA, the CDR3 is TGTGCTAGTGCCCGAGGGAGCTTGCTCACTGAGAACGAGCAGTACTTC. This sequence encodes CASARGSLLTENEQYF.

This sequence joins TRBV9 and TRBJ2-5; TRBD2 might be the D (6 bases). V gave up 0 bases and J gave up 4 bases, with 7 bases separating them. CDR1 is SGDLS and CDR2 is YYNGEE in the germline V gene. CDR3 length equals 13 residues. The CDR3 DNA is TGTGCCAGCAGCGTAGTGGGGGGAGAGACCCAGTACTTC. Translated: CASSVVGGETQYF.

This chain connects TRBV4-3 to TRBJ2-2; possibly TRBD1 or TRBD2 for D (6 bases each). Trimming removed 1 base from V and 6 bases from J, with 9 bases in between. The CDR3 runs 14 residues. CDR1 and CDR2 from the germline V gene are LGHNA and YSLEER. The CDR3 spells CASSQVGGAGELFF. The CDR3, as DNA: TGCGCCAGCAGCCAAGTGGGGGGCGCCGGGGAGCTGTTTTTT.

The chain uses TRBV10-3 and TRBJ2-1; the match to TRBD2 covers 8 bases. CDR3 length equals 15 residues. Germline V gene data show CDR1 as ENHRY and CDR2 as SYGVKD. Trimming took 0 bases from V and 6 from J; bases not matched to a gene: 4. Written as DNA, the CDR3 is TGTGCCATCAGTGAGTCGGGCGGGGGGCCCAATGAGCAGTTCTTC. Translating it yields CAISESGGGPNEQFF.

This clone appeared a single time. The V call is TRBV5-1, the J call TRBJ1-6, with 7 bases that match TRBD1. Germline V lookup: CDR1 SGHRS, CDR2 YFSETQ. After removal of 2 bases from V and 10 bases from J, the junction contained 9 bases not matched to a gene. The CDR3 has 15 amino acids. CDR3: CASSFKDRKESPLHF. CDR3 bases: TGCGCCAGCAGCTTTAAGGACAGGAAAGAATCACCCCTCCACTTT.

This rearrangement joins TRBV27 to TRBJ2-1, with 9 bases matching TRBD2. This CDR3 is 16 amino acids long. The ends lost 2 bases at V and 4 bases at J; junction bases unmatched: 6. Looked up from germline, CDR1 is MNHEY and CDR2 is SMNVEV (reference sequence). The CDR3 region has the DNA TGTGCCAGCAGTTTACGGGTTAGCGGGGGTTACAATGAGCAGTTCTTC. As protein: CASSLRVSGGYNEQFF.

The gene calls are TRBV29-1 and TRBJ1-1; D is ambiguous. Germline lookup yields CDR1 SQVTM and CDR2 ANQGSEA. This CDR3 has 14 residues. V lost 3 bases and J 4 bases, leaving 15 bases between the germline ends. CDR3: CSVELRAARTEAFF. The CDR3 DNA sequence: TGCAGCGTTGAGCTCCGGGCTGCTCGCACTGAAGCTTTCTTT.

The chain couples TRBV18 to TRBJ2-5; 9 bases agree with TRBD1. The germline CDR1 and CDR2 sequences are KGHSH and LQKENI. CDR3 size: 18 residues. J gave up 4 bases and V 6 bases, and 18 bases lay outside the gene matches. The CDR3 region is CASSLNQFGQGSVETQYF. For the CDR3, the DNA is TGTGCCAGCTCTCTCAACCAGTTTGGACAGGGGAGCGTAGAGACCCAGTACTTC.

The V call is TRBV4-3, the J call TRBJ2-3; a weak D match, TRBD2 (5 bases). V was cut by 0 bases and J by 2 bases, with 9 bases left in between. CDR1 LGHNA and CDR2 YSLEER come from the germline V gene. The CDR3 runs 15 residues. This CDR3 reads CASSQDGRATDTQYF. The CDR3 bases are TGCGCCAGCAGCCAAGATGGGCGGGCCACAGATACGCAGTATTTT.

V is TRBV6-5 and J is TRBJ2-7, with TRBD1 matching 10 bases. V trimming: 8 bases; J trimming: 3 bases; junction bases outside the gene matches: 7. Germline-derived CDR1 and CDR2 are MNHEY and SVGAGI. The CDR3 is 14 amino acids. The CDR3 DNA reads TGTGCCAGCTCCCGGGACAGGGGCTTCTACGAGCAGTACTTC. This gives the protein CASSRDRGFYEQYF.

The chain is built from TRBV13 and TRBJ1-6; the D gene is possibly TRBD1 (5 bases). V lost 3 bases to trimming and J lost 9 bases, with 12 bases between them. Germline values: CDR1 PRHDT, CDR2 FYEKMQ (reference sequence). CDR3 length: 14 residues. CDR3 amino acids: CASSFQGLGSPLHF. For the CDR3, the DNA is TGTGCCAGCAGCTTTCAGGGTCTGGGTTCACCCCTCCACTTT.

The J gene is TRBJ2-3, the V gene TRBV9, with 7 bases that match TRBD2. Germline CDR1 and CDR2: SGDLS and YYNGEE. V lost 3 bases and J lost 5; bases outside the gene matches: 6. This CDR3 spans 14 amino acids. CDR3 nucleotide sequence: TGTGCCAGCAGCGAAGCCGGGGGGAGAGATACGCAGTATTTT. Its protein is CASSEAGGRDTQYF.

The chain uses TRBV4-2 and TRBJ2-7; TRBD2 matches at 11 bases. Germline CDR1 reads LGHNA; CDR2 reads YNFKEQ. Trimming cost V 0 bases and J 3 bases; bases outside gene matches: 10. The CDR3 is 18 residues long. The DNA of the CDR3 is TGTGCCAGCAGCCAAGATCTCAGACTAGCGGGGTCAATCTACGAGCAGTACTTC. Translation gives CASSQDLRLAGSIYEQYF.

V is TRBV7-3 and J is TRBJ2-3, with D possibly being TRBD1 (6 bases). CDR1 is SGHTA and CDR2 is FQGTGA in the germline V gene. The CDR3 length is 14 residues. V was pared by 9 bases and J by 2 bases, with 15 bases between. CDR3 protein: CASRPQGHTDTQYF. CDR3 nucleotide sequence: TGTGCCAGTCGCCCACAGGGACACACAGATACGCAGTATTTT.

The chain carries TRBV7-3 and TRBJ1-5; no reliable D call. The V gene's germline CDR1 is SGHTA and CDR2 FQGTGA. This CDR3 is 16 amino acids long. V was shortened by 7 bases and J by 2 bases, with 18 bases between the two germline ends. The CDR3 reads CASTRPSFRGNQPQHF. For the CDR3, the DNA is TGTGCCAGCACCCGACCCTCGTTTCGTGGCAATCAGCCCCAGCATTTT.

The chain couples TRBV28 to TRBJ1-6; no firm D call. The germline V gene encodes CDR1 MDHEN and CDR2 SYDVKM. Trimming left V 2 bases short and J 2 bases short, with 7 bases between. The CDR3 is made up of 15 amino acids. CDR3 sequence (DNA): TGTGCCAGCAGTTTACAGGAGACCTATAATTCACCCCTCCACTTT. Its protein product is CASSLQETYNSPLHF.

V gene TRBV5-1 combines with J gene TRBJ1-1, with D possibly being TRBD1 (6 bases). CDR1 is SGHRS, CDR2 YFSETQ, per germline. V was pared by 3 bases and J by 2 bases, with 11 bases between. The CDR3 is made up of 14 amino acids. CDR3 nucleotide sequence: TGCGCCAGCAGCTCCACAGGGCTTAACACTGAAGCTTTCTTT. It translates to CASSSTGLNTEAFF.